The rows below give T cell receptor beta chains drawn from one sample of a study of OX40 agonist ivuxolimab in advanced cancers. Produced via immunoSEQ multiplex PCR; TCRdb's table is partial and in-frame only. This sample has some 7,000 clones, with around 75% found just once. Sequencing was performed on CD4+ or CD8+ T cells sorted from blood, taken in a trial of the OX40 agonist ivuxolimab. The receptors come from an adult with an advanced solid tumor such as melanoma, head and neck, liver or kidney cancer. CDR3s include the opening cysteine and the closing phenylalanine or tryptophan. A D gene is named only where the DNA matches it firmly. Expanded clones get a size class; other rows say once, few or many, or leave the size out.

d_call: .; v_call: TRBV15; j_call: TRBJ2-5; clone_size: medium-sized; cdr3_nt: TGTGCCACCAGCTTCGGACCGTCTCTTGCGGAGACCCAGTACTTC; cdr3_aa: CATSFGPSLAETQYF
d_call: .; v_call: TRBV2; j_call: TRBJ1-3; clone_size: once; cdr3_nt: TGTGCCAGCAGTGGGGGCATTTCTGGAAACACCATATATTTT; cdr3_aa: CASSGGISGNTIYF
d_call: TRBD1; v_call: TRBV4-1; j_call: TRBJ2-3; clone_size: .; cdr3_nt: TGCGCCAGCAGCCAAGAACCGGGGACAGGGGGCACAGATACGCAGTATTTT; cdr3_aa: CASSQEPGTGGTDTQYF
d_call: .; v_call: TRBV29-1; j_call: TRBJ2-1; clone_size: .; cdr3_nt: TGCAGCGTTCGGGGGAATGAGCAGTTCTTC; cdr3_aa: CSVRGNEQFF
d_call: .; v_call: TRBV5-1; j_call: TRBJ1-1; clone_size: .; cdr3_nt: TGCGCCAGCAGCTTGGAAGTGGCCACTGAAGCTTTCTTT; cdr3_aa: CASSLEVATEAFF
d_call: .; v_call: TRBV9; j_call: TRBJ2-1; clone_size: .; cdr3_nt: TGTGCCAGCAGCGTAGGAGAAGCTGAGGCGGTTGAGCAGTTCTTC; cdr3_aa: CASSVGEAEAVEQFF
d_call: .; v_call: TRBV2; j_call: TRBJ2-3; clone_size: .; cdr3_nt: TGTGCCAGCAGTGTCCGGGGATTACGGGCAGATACGCAGTATTTT; cdr3_aa: CASSVRGLRADTQYF
d_call: .; v_call: TRBV5-4; j_call: TRBJ2-5; clone_size: .; cdr3_nt: TGTGCCAGCAGCTTTAGAGGCGCTGAGACCCAGTACTTC; cdr3_aa: CASSFRGAETQYF
d_call: .; v_call: TRBV9; j_call: TRBJ1-2; clone_size: once; cdr3_nt: TGTGCCAGCAGCGTAGTGTCCGGGACACCTTATAACTATGGCTACACCTTC; cdr3_aa: CASSVVSGTPYNYGYTF
d_call: .; v_call: TRBV6-4; j_call: TRBJ1-2; clone_size: few; cdr3_nt: TGTGCCAGCAGAACAGTCTATGGCTACACCTTC; cdr3_aa: CASRTVYGYTF
d_call: TRBD2; v_call: TRBV7-3; j_call: TRBJ2-2; clone_size: .; cdr3_nt: TGTGCCAGCAGCCCCGCTCCGGGACTAGCGACCACCGGGGAGCTGTTTTTT; cdr3_aa: CASSPAPGLATTGELFF
d_call: TRBD2; v_call: TRBV7-9; j_call: TRBJ2-3; clone_size: .; cdr3_nt: TGTGCCAGCTTCCTAGCGGGGTCGGCAGATACGCAGTATTTT; cdr3_aa: CASFLAGSADTQYF
d_call: .; v_call: TRBV7-2; j_call: TRBJ2-1; clone_size: .; cdr3_nt: TGTGCCAGCAGCTTAAGTAGCGGCTACAATGAGCAGTTCTTC; cdr3_aa: CASSLSSGYNEQFF
d_call: .; v_call: TRBV5-4; j_call: TRBJ2-6; clone_size: .; cdr3_nt: TGTGCCAGCAGCTTGTTTGGGGACCGTTCCTCTGGGGCCAACGTCCTGACTTTC; cdr3_aa: CASSLFGDRSSGANVLTF
d_call: .; v_call: TRBV25-1; j_call: TRBJ1-1; clone_size: few; cdr3_nt: TGTGCCAGCAGTGAAAGGTACACTGAAGCTTTCTTT; cdr3_aa: CASSERYTEAFF
d_call: .; v_call: TRBV10-2; j_call: TRBJ2-2; clone_size: .; cdr3_nt: TGCGCCAGCGGAAGTTCCGGGGAGCTGTTTTTT; cdr3_aa: CASGSSGELFF
d_call: .; v_call: TRBV11-2; j_call: TRBJ2-3; clone_size: medium-sized; cdr3_nt: TGTGCCAGCAGCTTACGGGCTCTGAGCATCGATACGCAGTATTTT; cdr3_aa: CASSLRALSIDTQYF
d_call: TRBD2; v_call: TRBV30; j_call: TRBJ2-5; clone_size: .; cdr3_nt: TGTGCCTGGAGTGGGCGAGGGAGGGTGACCCAGTACTTC; cdr3_aa: CAWSGRGRVTQYF
d_call: .; v_call: TRBV6-5; j_call: TRBJ1-1; clone_size: .; cdr3_nt: TGTGCCAGCAGCTCTACCCCCGCCGAAGCTTTCTTT; cdr3_aa: CASSSTPAEAFF
d_call: .; v_call: TRBV7-9; j_call: TRBJ1-1; clone_size: .; cdr3_nt: TGTGCCAGCTCAAACCGGGTGGATCGGGAGGGGAACACTGAAGCTTTCTTT; cdr3_aa: CASSNRVDREGNTEAFF
d_call: .; v_call: TRBV5-1; j_call: TRBJ1-5; clone_size: once; cdr3_nt: TGCGCCAGCAGCTTGGGGAGTTCGAATCAGCCCCAGCATTTT; cdr3_aa: CASSLGSSNQPQHF
d_call: .; v_call: TRBV5-5; j_call: TRBJ2-7; clone_size: .; cdr3_nt: TGTGCCAGCAGCTTGGTTCGGGGTTTTTCTTCCTACGAGCAGTACTTC; cdr3_aa: CASSLVRGFSSYEQYF
d_call: .; v_call: TRBV5-6; j_call: TRBJ1-2; clone_size: .; cdr3_nt: TGTGCCAGCAGCTTGGGCGGCAGGGAAGGGGGTGGCTACACCTTC; cdr3_aa: CASSLGGREGGGYTF
d_call: .; v_call: TRBV4-1; j_call: TRBJ2-3; clone_size: few; cdr3_nt: TGCGCCAGCAGCCCCTCTACCCCCACAGATACGCAGTATTTT; cdr3_aa: CASSPSTPTDTQYF
d_call: .; v_call: TRBV21-1; j_call: TRBJ2-5; clone_size: .; cdr3_nt: TGTGCCAGCAGCAATAGGTTCGCGGGACTAGCGGAAGAGACCCAGTACTTC; cdr3_aa: CASSNRFAGLAEETQYF
d_call: .; v_call: TRBV2; j_call: TRBJ1-2; clone_size: .; cdr3_nt: TGTGCCAGCAGCCCGACAGACGATGGCCAAATAGGCTACACCTTC; cdr3_aa: CASSPTDDGQIGYTF
d_call: .; v_call: TRBV5-1; j_call: TRBJ1-2; clone_size: once; cdr3_nt: TGCGCCAGCAGCTTTAGCTCTGATGGCTACACCTTC; cdr3_aa: CASSFSSDGYTF
d_call: .; v_call: TRBV13; j_call: TRBJ2-7; clone_size: few; cdr3_nt: TGTGCCAGCAGCACCGCCCTCCTCGGGGTTTACGAGCAGTACTTC; cdr3_aa: CASSTALLGVYEQYF
d_call: .; v_call: TRBV29-1; j_call: TRBJ1-1; clone_size: few; cdr3_nt: TGCAGCGTCGCCGTTTTGGGGGGAAACACTGAAGCTTTCTTT; cdr3_aa: CSVAVLGGNTEAFF
d_call: TRBD1; v_call: TRBV19; j_call: TRBJ2-3; clone_size: few; cdr3_nt: TGTGCCAGTAGTTCTCCCGGGACAGGGTTTGCTACGCAGTATTTT; cdr3_aa: CASSSPGTGFATQYF
d_call: TRBD2; v_call: TRBV18; j_call: TRBJ2-3; clone_size: .; cdr3_nt: TGTGCCAGCTCACCATCTGCGGGGGGCTACACTAGCACAGATACGCAGTATTTT; cdr3_aa: CASSPSAGGYTSTDTQYF
d_call: .; v_call: TRBV6-5; j_call: TRBJ2-3; clone_size: .; cdr3_nt: TGTGCCAGCAGTTCCCAGCCCCTTGGAACAGATACGCAGTATTTT; cdr3_aa: CASSSQPLGTDTQYF
d_call: TRBD1; v_call: TRBV7-6; j_call: TRBJ2-1; clone_size: .; cdr3_nt: TGTGCCAGCAGCTCCCCCGGTCGCGGACAGGAATACAATGAGCAGTTCTTC; cdr3_aa: CASSSPGRGQEYNEQFF
d_call: .; v_call: TRBV2; j_call: TRBJ2-1; clone_size: once; cdr3_nt: TGTGCCAGCAGTATGTACAATGAGCAGTTCTTC; cdr3_aa: CASSMYNEQFF
d_call: .; v_call: TRBV7-5; j_call: TRBJ1-4; clone_size: .; cdr3_nt: TGTGCCAGCAGCTTAGTTGGGGTCACAACTAATGAAAAACTGTTTTTT; cdr3_aa: CASSLVGVTTNEKLFF
d_call: .; v_call: TRBV2; j_call: TRBJ1-5; clone_size: .; cdr3_nt: TGTGCCAGCAGTGAAGCGGGCTCAGGGGTATGGCAGCCCCAGCATTTT; cdr3_aa: CASSEAGSGVWQPQHF
d_call: .; v_call: TRBV7-9; j_call: TRBJ2-7; clone_size: .; cdr3_nt: TGTGCCAGCAGCTTAGCGACAGTAGACCACGAGCAGTACTTC; cdr3_aa: CASSLATVDHEQYF
d_call: .; v_call: TRBV9; j_call: TRBJ2-1; clone_size: .; cdr3_nt: TGTGCCAGCAGCGTAGGAGTCCTGAATGAGCAGTTCTTC; cdr3_aa: CASSVGVLNEQFF
d_call: .; v_call: TRBV16; j_call: TRBJ1-4; clone_size: .; cdr3_nt: TGTGCCAGCAGCCAAAGCAGTCTTAATGAAAAACTGTTTTTT; cdr3_aa: CASSQSSLNEKLFF
d_call: TRBD1; v_call: TRBV5-1; j_call: TRBJ1-1; clone_size: .; cdr3_nt: TGCGCCAGCAGCCCTTGGACAGGAGTTGTGGTCACTGAAGCTTTCTTT; cdr3_aa: CASSPWTGVVVTEAFF
d_call: TRBD1; v_call: TRBV14; j_call: TRBJ2-7; clone_size: .; cdr3_nt: TGTGCCAGCAGCCACGCAGGGGGCGCCTACGAGCAGTACTTC; cdr3_aa: CASSHAGGAYEQYF
d_call: .; v_call: TRBV2; j_call: TRBJ1-4; clone_size: .; cdr3_nt: TGTGCCCGAATCCGTAGGGTAAGTTCTGAAAAACTGTTTTTT; cdr3_aa: CARIRRVSSEKLFF
d_call: .; v_call: TRBV11-2; j_call: TRBJ2-1; clone_size: few; cdr3_nt: TGTGCCAGCAGCTTAGTGTCTGTTGAGCAGTTCTTC; cdr3_aa: CASSLVSVEQFF
d_call: TRBD2; v_call: TRBV2; j_call: TRBJ2-1; clone_size: .; cdr3_nt: TGTGCCAGCAGAACTAGCGGGGGAACCTACAATGAGCAGTTCTTC; cdr3_aa: CASRTSGGTYNEQFF
d_call: TRBD2; v_call: TRBV5-1; j_call: TRBJ2-1; clone_size: .; cdr3_nt: TGCGCCAGCAGCCGGACTAGCGGTGGAACCTACAATGAGCAGTTCTTC; cdr3_aa: CASSRTSGGTYNEQFF
d_call: .; v_call: TRBV5-1; j_call: TRBJ2-1; clone_size: .; cdr3_nt: TGCGCCAGCAGCTTGCCGGACAATGAGCAGTTCTTC; cdr3_aa: CASSLPDNEQFF
d_call: TRBD2; v_call: TRBV11-2; j_call: TRBJ2-7; clone_size: .; cdr3_nt: TGTGCCAGCAGCGTAGGACTAGACTACGAGCAGTACTTC; cdr3_aa: CASSVGLDYEQYF
d_call: .; v_call: TRBV7-9; j_call: TRBJ2-7; clone_size: .; cdr3_nt: TGTGCCAGCAGCTTAGAGTCCACAGGGAACTACGAGCAGTACTTC; cdr3_aa: CASSLESTGNYEQYF
d_call: .; v_call: TRBV7-9; j_call: TRBJ1-5; clone_size: once; cdr3_nt: TGTGCCAGCAGCTTACAGGGATTAGGTCAGCCCCAGCATTTT; cdr3_aa: CASSLQGLGQPQHF
d_call: .; v_call: TRBV5-1; j_call: TRBJ2-7; clone_size: .; cdr3_nt: TGCGCCAGCAGCTTACAGGGCCCCGTGAACGAGCAGTACTTC; cdr3_aa: CASSLQGPVNEQYF
d_call: .; v_call: TRBV28; j_call: TRBJ1-1; clone_size: few; cdr3_nt: TGTGCCAGCAGCCCCGGCGGGGTATTTAATAGTGAAGCTTTCTTT; cdr3_aa: CASSPGGVFNSEAFF
d_call: .; v_call: TRBV25-1; j_call: TRBJ1-2; clone_size: .; cdr3_nt: TGTGCCAGCATTGGCTTCGATGGCTACACCTTC; cdr3_aa: CASIGFDGYTF
d_call: .; v_call: TRBV6-5; j_call: TRBJ1-4; clone_size: .; cdr3_nt: TGTGCCAGCAGTTATTACATATCAGATGAAAAACTGTTTTTT; cdr3_aa: CASSYYISDEKLFF
d_call: .; v_call: TRBV6-6; j_call: TRBJ2-2; clone_size: .; cdr3_nt: TGTGCCAGCATCAAATACACCGGGGAGCTGTTTTTT; cdr3_aa: CASIKYTGELFF
d_call: .; v_call: TRBV27; j_call: TRBJ2-7; clone_size: .; cdr3_nt: TGTGCCAGCAGTTTATCTAGCGGCCTCTCCTACGAGCAGTACTTC; cdr3_aa: CASSLSSGLSYEQYF
d_call: .; v_call: TRBV6-6; j_call: TRBJ1-1; clone_size: many; cdr3_nt: TGTGCCAGCAGTTACGGGGAATCTGGCACTGAAGCTTTCTTT; cdr3_aa: CASSYGESGTEAFF
d_call: .; v_call: TRBV1; j_call: TRBJ2-5; clone_size: .; cdr3_nt: TGCACCAGCAGCCAAGATCGTCTAGCGCTTCAAGAGACCCAGTACTTC; cdr3_aa: CTSSQDRLALQETQYF
d_call: TRBD1; v_call: TRBV5-1; j_call: TRBJ2-7; clone_size: .; cdr3_nt: TGCGCCAGCAGCGGGGACAGTGCTGGCTACGAGCAGTACTTC; cdr3_aa: CASSGDSAGYEQYF
d_call: .; v_call: TRBV30; j_call: TRBJ1-4; clone_size: once; cdr3_nt: TGTGCCTGGAGTGTACGTTCGCGGGGGCGGAGGCCTGAAAAACTGTTTTTT; cdr3_aa: CAWSVRSRGRRPEKLFF